The T cell receptor beta chain described here comes from a study of blood T cell repertoires in COVID-19 (dated by TCRdb to 2020 to 2022). Background for the entire study: The collaborator samples originated in the United States, Italy and Spain and spanned the acute and convalescent phases of COVID-19. Sample metadata almost always included a de-identified subject ID, COVID-19 status, age in years and sex. The repertoires were released in a freely available public database meant as a resource for research on the immune response to SARS-CoV-2. Samples came from the ongoing ImmuneRACE study (first 160 participants) plus 1,254 subjects from 6 global collaborators. The material from the prospective study consisted of cDNA or gDNA derived from T cells, B-cell-depleted T cells, or PBMCs. The dataset comprised deeply sampled blood TCRbeta repertoires from subjects exposed to, actively infected with, or recovered from COVID-19. Where available, HLA class I and class II types were obtained from metadata supplied by the sample provider rather than from assay-based typing. Points the paper makes about the study in general: The amount of clinical and demographic metadata varied by source and participant and was provided uncurated.

Whole blood was collected in K2EDTA tubes by collaborating institutions according to the institutions' own protocols. For TCRbeta analysis, collaborators shipped samples in one of three forms: frozen whole blood, isolated PBMCs, or DNA extracted from either of those sample types. TCRbeta CDR3 regions were amplified from genomic DNA by means of the immunoSEQ Assay, a bias-controlled multiplex PCR. The published analysis was carried out like this. Nucleated cell counts per sample were estimated from amplification of reference gene primers within the assay. To quantify the absolute abundance of each unique TCRbeta CDR3 rearrangement, sequence reads were collapsed and filtered. Productive Simpson clonality was computed per sample as the square root of Simpson's diversity index over productive rearrangements. This is the immuneACCESS table as TCRdb keeps it, with only in-frame sequences that have V and J called. A part of the clones is gone; compared with another copy, unresolved V genes explain less than half, and the rest is unexplained. That table gives V, J and clone size, and the DNA gave D and trimming. The sample profile shows about 240,000 clones; over 80% of them were found once. Approximately 6.3% of the sample rests with the top ten.

The germline V gene (reference sequence) specifies LGHDT as CDR1 and YNNKEL as CDR2. Deletion took 1 base off V and 4 bases off J, with a span of 16 bases between the germline ends. Including cysteine and phenylalanine, the CDR3 has 16 amino acids. CDR3 DNA only is kept here, 48 bases in frame from base 1. On this clone itself: Its specific antigen is unknown. The record has no base qualities; no much larger clone is one base away.

Recombination linked TRBV3-1 (or the pseudogene TRBV3-2) to TRBJ1-2; matching of 5 bases hints at TRBD1 as the D gene. The sequence was obtained from a woman aged 60-70 years with active or convalescent COVID-19. The sample comprised peripheral blood. The DNA is as follows: TGTGCCAGCAGCCAAGGGCACGGGGACTGGCTCTATGGCTACACCTTC. This yields the protein CASSQGHGDWLYGYTF.